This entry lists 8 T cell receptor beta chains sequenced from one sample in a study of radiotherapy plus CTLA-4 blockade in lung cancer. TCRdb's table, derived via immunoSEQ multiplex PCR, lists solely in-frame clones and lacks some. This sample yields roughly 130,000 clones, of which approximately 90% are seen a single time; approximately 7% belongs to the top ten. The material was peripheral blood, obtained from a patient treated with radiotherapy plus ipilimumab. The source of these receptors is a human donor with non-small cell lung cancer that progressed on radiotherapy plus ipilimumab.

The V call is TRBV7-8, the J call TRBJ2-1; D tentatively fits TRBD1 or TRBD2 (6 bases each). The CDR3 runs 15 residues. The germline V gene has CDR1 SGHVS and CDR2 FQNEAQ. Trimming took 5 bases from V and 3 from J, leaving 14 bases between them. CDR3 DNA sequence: TGTGCCAGCAGCCAGGAGGGGGGATACTACAATGAGCAGTTCTTC. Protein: CASSQEGGYYNEQFF.

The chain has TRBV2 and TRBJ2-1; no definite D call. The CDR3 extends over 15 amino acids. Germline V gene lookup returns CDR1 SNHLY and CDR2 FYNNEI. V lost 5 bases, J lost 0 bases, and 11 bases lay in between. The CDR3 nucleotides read TGTGCCAGCAGTAGGACCCATAGCTCCTACAATGAGCAGTTCTTC. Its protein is CASSRTHSSYNEQFF.

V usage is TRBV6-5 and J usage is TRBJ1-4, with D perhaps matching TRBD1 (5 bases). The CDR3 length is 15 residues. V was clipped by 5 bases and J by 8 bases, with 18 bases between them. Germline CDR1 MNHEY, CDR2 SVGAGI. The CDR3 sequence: CASSPLIRRGEKLFF. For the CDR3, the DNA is TGTGCCAGCAGTCCGCTAATTAGACGGGGGGAAAAACTGTTTTTT.

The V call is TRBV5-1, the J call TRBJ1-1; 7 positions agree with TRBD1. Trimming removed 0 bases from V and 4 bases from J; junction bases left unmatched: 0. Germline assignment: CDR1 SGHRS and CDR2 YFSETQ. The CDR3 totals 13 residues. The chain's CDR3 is CASSLGTGTEAFF. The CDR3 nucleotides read TGCGCCAGCAGCTTGGGGACAGGCACTGAAGCTTTCTTT.

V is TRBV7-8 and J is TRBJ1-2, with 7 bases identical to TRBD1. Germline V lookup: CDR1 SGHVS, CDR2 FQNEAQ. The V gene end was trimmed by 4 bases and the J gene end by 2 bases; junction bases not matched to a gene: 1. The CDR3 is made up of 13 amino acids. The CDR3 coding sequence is TGTGCCAGCAGCTCGACAGGGAACTATGGCTACACCTTC. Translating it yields CASSSTGNYGYTF.

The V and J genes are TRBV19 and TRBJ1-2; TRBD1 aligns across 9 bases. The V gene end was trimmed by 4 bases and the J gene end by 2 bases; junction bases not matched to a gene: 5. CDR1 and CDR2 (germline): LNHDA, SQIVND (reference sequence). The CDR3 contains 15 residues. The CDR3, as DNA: TGTGCCAGTAGTACCCCGGGACAGGGAAACTATGGCTACACCTTC. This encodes CASSTPGQGNYGYTF.

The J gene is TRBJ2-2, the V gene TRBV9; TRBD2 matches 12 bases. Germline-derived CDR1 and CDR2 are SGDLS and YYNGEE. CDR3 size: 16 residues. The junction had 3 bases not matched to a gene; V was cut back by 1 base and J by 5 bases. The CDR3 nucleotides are TGTGCCAGCAGCGTACCGACTAGCGGGGGAACCGGGGAGCTGTTTTTT. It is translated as CASSVPTSGGTGELFF.

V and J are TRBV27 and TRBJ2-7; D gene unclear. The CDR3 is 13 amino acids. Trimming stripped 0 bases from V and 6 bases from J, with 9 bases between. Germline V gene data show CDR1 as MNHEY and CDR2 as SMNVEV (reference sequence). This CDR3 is CASSLSIRSEQYF. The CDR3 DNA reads TGTGCCAGCAGTTTATCAATTCGATCCGAGCAGTACTTC.